This T cell receptor beta chain was found in a study of shared clonotypes between healthy human individuals. Whole-study context: The study enrolled a couple of women and a few men aged 18 to 49. CD4 naive and CD4 memory each took three plates per donor, while CD8 naive took two and CD8 memory one. The study's findings and limits: Rarefaction showed that sequencing of sorted subsets was incomplete (despite large depth).

CDR1 MNHNS and CDR2 SASEGT come from the germline V gene. The V gene end was trimmed by 7 bases and the J gene end by 2 bases; junction bases not matched to a gene: 5. There are 13 residues in the CDR3. Investigators spread the genomic DNA of each subset evenly over several immunoSEQ plates. Clones were read by immunoSEQ multiplex PCR, and TCRdb kept only the in-frame ones, dropping some. The sample has millions of clones; 90% to 95% are singletons. About this clone: Its antigen remains unidentified.

Sequencing used naive CD4+ T cells sorted from blood. Subset denoted: CD45RA+ positively selected. The rearrangement joins TRBV6-1 to TRBJ2-7, with 7 bases that match TRBD1. The TCR comes from a man aged 18 to 29 in good health. The CDR3 is CASKPGQPYEQYF. The CDR3, as DNA: TGTGCCAGCAAGCCGGGACAGCCCTACGAGCAGTACTTC.